This T cell receptor beta chain stems from a study of lung T cells in sarcoidosis with Löfgren's syndrome. Study information: Löfgren's syndrome patients were the main repertoire analysis focus.

Study findings and constraints: Shared TRAV12-1 and TRBV2 CDR3 motifs across Löfgren's syndrome patients reportedly suggested public CD4+ TCRs.

TCRdb ran MiXCR on the reads and lists one entry per CDR3 protein. The table includes fewer than 25,000 distinct CDR3 sequences, roughly 21% detected once. This clonotype has just a few counts. The target antigen is unknown. Germline V gives CDR1 GTSNPN, CDR2 SVGIG (reference sequence). The length of the CDR3 is 14 residues. V lost 4 bases to trimming and J lost 3 bases, with 16 bases between them. This TCR was recovered from a human donor with sarcoidosis (Löfgren's syndrome or another form), or a control subject (not recorded which). The genes are TRBV30 and TRBJ2-7; maybe TRBD2 (5 bases). Sequencing was done on a sample of CD4+ T cells from bronchoalveolar lavage. Here the CDR3 DNA reads TGTGCCTGGACCCCACATAGCGTAGGCTACGAGCAGTACTTC. This codes for CAWTPHSVGYEQYF.